This TCR beta chain was recovered during a study of beta chain features in type 1 diabetes. The authors reverse transcribed all of the isolated RNA, so sequencing captured expressed TCRB transcripts. Assay: immunoSEQ multiplex PCR; the TCRdb copy retains only in-frame clones and omits some. Of under 800,000 clones detected, roughly a sixth appear once; the ten largest clones hold under 0.095%. The length of the CDR3 is 15 residues. The germline V gene has CDR1 SGHNT and CDR2 YENEEA. The V segment lost 2 bases and the J segment 3 bases; nucleotides outside the gene matches: 4. J is TRBJ2-1 and V is TRBV11-3, with 7 bases that match TRBD2. The sample consisted of naive CD4+ T cells from blood. The source is a man aged 18 to 29 in good health. The CDR3 DNA sequence: TGTGCCAGCAGCTTATGGCTAGCGGACTACAATGAGCAGTTCTTC. Amino acids: CASSLWLADYNEQFF.